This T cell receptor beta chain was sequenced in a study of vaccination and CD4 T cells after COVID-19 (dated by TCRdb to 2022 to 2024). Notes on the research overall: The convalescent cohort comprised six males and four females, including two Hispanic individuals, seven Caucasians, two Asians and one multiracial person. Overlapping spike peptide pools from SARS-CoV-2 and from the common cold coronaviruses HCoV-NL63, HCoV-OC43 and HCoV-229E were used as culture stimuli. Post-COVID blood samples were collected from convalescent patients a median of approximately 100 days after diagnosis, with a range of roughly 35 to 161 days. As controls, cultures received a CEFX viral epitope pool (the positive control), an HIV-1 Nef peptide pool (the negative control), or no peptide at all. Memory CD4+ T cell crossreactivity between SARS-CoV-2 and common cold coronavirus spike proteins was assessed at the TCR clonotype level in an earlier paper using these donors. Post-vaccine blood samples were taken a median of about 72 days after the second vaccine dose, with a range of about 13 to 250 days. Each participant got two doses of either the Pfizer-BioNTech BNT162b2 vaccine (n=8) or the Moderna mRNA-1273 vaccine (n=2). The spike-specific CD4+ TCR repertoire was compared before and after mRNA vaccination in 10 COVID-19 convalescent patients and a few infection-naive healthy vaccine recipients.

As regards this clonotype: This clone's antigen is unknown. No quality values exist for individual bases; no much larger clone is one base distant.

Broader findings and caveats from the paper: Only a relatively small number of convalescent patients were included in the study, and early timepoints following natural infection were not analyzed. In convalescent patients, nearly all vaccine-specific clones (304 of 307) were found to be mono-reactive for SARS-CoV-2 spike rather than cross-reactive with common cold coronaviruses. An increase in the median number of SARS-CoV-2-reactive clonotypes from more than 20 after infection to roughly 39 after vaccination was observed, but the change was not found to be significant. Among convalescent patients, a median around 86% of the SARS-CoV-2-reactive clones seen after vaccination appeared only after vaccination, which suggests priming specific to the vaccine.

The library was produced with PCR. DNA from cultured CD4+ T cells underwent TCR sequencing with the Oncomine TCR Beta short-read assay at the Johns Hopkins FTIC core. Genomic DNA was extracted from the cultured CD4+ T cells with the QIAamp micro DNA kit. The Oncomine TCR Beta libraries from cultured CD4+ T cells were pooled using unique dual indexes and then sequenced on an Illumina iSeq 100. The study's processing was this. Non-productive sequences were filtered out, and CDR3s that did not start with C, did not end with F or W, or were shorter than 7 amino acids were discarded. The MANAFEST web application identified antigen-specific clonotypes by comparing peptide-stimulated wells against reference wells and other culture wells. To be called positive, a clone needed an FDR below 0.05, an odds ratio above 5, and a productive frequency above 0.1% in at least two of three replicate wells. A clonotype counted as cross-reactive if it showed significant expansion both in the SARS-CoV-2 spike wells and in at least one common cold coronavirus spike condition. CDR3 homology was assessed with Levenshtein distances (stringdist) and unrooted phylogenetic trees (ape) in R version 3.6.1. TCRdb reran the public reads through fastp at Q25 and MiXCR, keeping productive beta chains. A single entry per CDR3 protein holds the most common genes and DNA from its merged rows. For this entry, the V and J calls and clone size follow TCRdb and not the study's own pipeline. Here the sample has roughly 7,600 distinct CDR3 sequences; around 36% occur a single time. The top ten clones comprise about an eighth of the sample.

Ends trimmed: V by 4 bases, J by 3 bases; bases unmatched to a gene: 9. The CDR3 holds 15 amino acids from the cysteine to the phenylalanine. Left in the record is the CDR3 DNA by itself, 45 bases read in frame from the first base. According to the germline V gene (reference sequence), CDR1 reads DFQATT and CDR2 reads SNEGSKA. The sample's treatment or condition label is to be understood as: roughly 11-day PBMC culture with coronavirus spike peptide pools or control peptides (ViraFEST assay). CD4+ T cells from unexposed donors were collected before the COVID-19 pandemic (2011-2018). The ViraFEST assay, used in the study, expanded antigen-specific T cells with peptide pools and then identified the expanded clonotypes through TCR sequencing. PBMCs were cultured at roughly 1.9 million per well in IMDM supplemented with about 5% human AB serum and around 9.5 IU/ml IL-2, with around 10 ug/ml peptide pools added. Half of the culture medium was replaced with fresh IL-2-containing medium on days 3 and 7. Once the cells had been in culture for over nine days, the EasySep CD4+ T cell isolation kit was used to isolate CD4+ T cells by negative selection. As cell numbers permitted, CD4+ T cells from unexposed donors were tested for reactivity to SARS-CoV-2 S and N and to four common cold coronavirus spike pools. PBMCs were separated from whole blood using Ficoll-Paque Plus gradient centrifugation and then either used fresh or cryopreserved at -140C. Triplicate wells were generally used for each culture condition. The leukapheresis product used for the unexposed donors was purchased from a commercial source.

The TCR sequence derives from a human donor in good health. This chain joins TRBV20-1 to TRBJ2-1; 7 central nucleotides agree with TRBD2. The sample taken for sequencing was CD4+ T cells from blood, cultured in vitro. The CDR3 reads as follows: CSATPTSRYYNEQFF. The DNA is TGCAGTGCTACCCCGACTAGCCGGTACTACAATGAGCAGTTCTTC.